Listed below are T cell receptor beta chains from one sample, sequenced in a study of T cell responses to AZD1222 COVID-19 vaccine. TCRdb keeps only in-frame clones here, not all; method: immunoSEQ multiplex PCR. Of about 130,000 clones in the sample, 75% to 95% were seen once. The source was peripheral blood, collected 28 days after the second AZD1222 dose. The source of these receptors is an adult who received the AZD1222 COVID-19 vaccine. Each CDR3 is given with its conserved first and last residue. D genes are given only for firm matches. A clone size is listed for some rows: how often the clone was seen (once, few, many), or a class if it is expanded.

>.|TRBV5-6|TRBD1|TRBJ1-2
TGTGCCAGCAGCACCGGACAGGGAAGATACACCTTC
CASSTGQGRYTF
>.|TRBV6-5|.|TRBJ2-1
TGTGCCAGCAGAAGAACCGGGGGGGCGACAGGGCCGCAGTTCTTC
CASRRTGGATGPQFF
>.|TRBV7-9|TRBD1|TRBJ2-5
TGTGCCAGCAGGACAGGGGGCTTATCTCAAGAGACCCAGTACTTC
CASRTGGLSQETQYF
>once|TRBV12-3/TRBV12-4|.|TRBJ1-5
TGTGCCAGCAGTTGGACAGAGAATCAGCCCCAGCATTTT
CASSWTENQPQHF
>.|TRBV30|TRBD2|TRBJ2-5
TGTGCCTGGAGTGCGACTAGCGGGGGCCCTGGGACCCAGTACTTC
CAWSATSGGPGTQYF
>.|TRBV18|.|TRBJ1-2
TGTGCCAGCTCACCCCCCGCCGGTATAAGGGGCTACACCTTC
CASSPPAGIRGYTF
>.|TRBV5-1|TRBD1|TRBJ2-7
TGCGCCAGCAGCATCTCTACAGGGGCCTACGAGCAGTACTTC
CASSISTGAYEQYF
>.|TRBV13|.|TRBJ1-1
TGTGCCAGCAGCTTAGTAGTTCACTCCCCCACTGAAGCTTTCTTT
CASSLVVHSPTEAFF
>.|TRBV10-2|TRBD1|TRBJ2-1
TGCGCCAGCAGTGCAGGGGGCTGGAATAATGAGCAGTTCTTC
CASSAGGWNNEQFF
>.|TRBV18|TRBD1|TRBJ1-2
TGTGCCAGCTCACCACCGGACAGGGTCTATGGCTACACCTTC
CASSPPDRVYGYTF
>.|TRBV6-6|.|TRBJ1-5
TGTGCCAGCACCATCGGGGTAGAATCACCCCAGCATTTT
CASTIGVESPQHF
>.|TRBV6-2/TRBV6-3|.|TRBJ1-1
TGTGCCAGCAGTCTCAGGGGCACCGGGAACGCTGAAGCTTTCTTT
CASSLRGTGNAEAFF
>.|TRBV29-1|TRBD1|TRBJ1-1
TGCAGCGTAAACCGGGGACAGATAAACACTGAAGCTTTCTTT
CSVNRGQINTEAFF
>.|TRBV12-3/TRBV12-4|.|TRBJ1-6
TGTGCCAGCAGTTGGGGTGGGCATTCACCCCTCCACTTT
CASSWGGHSPLHF
>.|TRBV7-2|.|TRBJ1-5
TGTGCCAGCAGCTTAGTTTGGACAGCGAACTTTCTGGCCCAGCATTTT
CASSLVWTANFLAQHF
>.|TRBV27|.|TRBJ2-7
TGTGCCAGCAGTTTATCCGACAGCTACGAGCAGTACTTC
CASSLSDSYEQYF
>.|TRBV7-9|.|TRBJ2-1
TGTGCCAGCAGCCCGCGTGGGGACACCTACAATGAGCAGTTCTTC
CASSPRGDTYNEQFF
>.|TRBV6-5|.|TRBJ2-3
TGTGCCAGCAGTTTTCAGGGGGGTACAGATACGCAGTATTTT
CASSFQGGTDTQYF
>.|TRBV10-3|.|TRBJ1-3
TGTGCCATCACTGACTATTTCCCTGGAAACACCATATATTTT
CAITDYFPGNTIYF
>.|TRBV7-3|.|TRBJ2-1
TGTGCCAGCAGCTTAGGGTTTTACAATGAGCAGTTCTTC
CASSLGFYNEQFF
>.|TRBV24-1|.|TRBJ1-5
TGTGCCACCAGTGATTTGGAGGGAGAAGGAAATCAGCCCCAGCATTTT
CATSDLEGEGNQPQHF
>.|TRBV28|.|TRBJ1-2
TGTGCCAGCAGTCCCGGGACCCCGGATGGCTACACCTTC
CASSPGTPDGYTF
>.|TRBV6-5|TRBD1|TRBJ2-1
TGTGCCAGGGGACAGGCCGAGCAGTTCTTC
CARGQAEQFF
>.|TRBV28|.|TRBJ1-2
TGTGCCAGCAGTGGGGTAACACGAAACTATGGCTACACCTTC
CASSGVTRNYGYTF
>.|TRBV20-1|.|TRBJ1-2
TGCAGTGCTAGTGTAGGGTTATACGTTGGCTACACCTTC
CSASVGLYVGYTF
>.|TRBV7-9|.|TRBJ1-2
TGTGCCAGCAGCTTGGTAGGGGGCTATGGCTACACCTTC
CASSLVGGYGYTF
>.|TRBV10-3|TRBD2|TRBJ2-3
TGTGCCATCAGTGACGGGACTAGCGGAGATACGCAGTATTTT
CAISDGTSGDTQYF
>.|TRBV5-1|.|TRBJ1-2
TGCGCCAGCAGCTCCGCTTCTGGCCGTAACTATGGCTACACCTTC
CASSSASGRNYGYTF
>few|TRBV10-3|.|TRBJ2-2
TGTGCCATCAGTGAGACCAGCCCGAGGGGGGCGATGAACACCGGGGAGCTGTTTTTT
CAISETSPRGAMNTGELFF
>.|TRBV11-1|TRBD1|TRBJ2-5
TGTGCCAGCAGCTTAATGGGACAGATCCAAGAGACCCAGTACTTC
CASSLMGQIQETQYF
>.|TRBV3-1/TRBV3-2|.|TRBJ2-3
TGTGCCAGCAGCCAAGGCCCGGGGTGGTCGTATGCTGAGGATACGCAGTATTTT
CASSQGPGWSYAEDTQYF
>.|TRBV7-9|.|TRBJ1-5
TGTGCCAGCAGCTTATCGGCACTTAATCAGCCCCAGCATTTT
CASSLSALNQPQHF
>once|TRBV18|TRBD1|TRBJ1-6
TGTGCCAGCTCACCACCGGCAGGACAGGGGATGTTTTCACCCCTCCACTTT
CASSPPAGQGMFSPLHF
>.|TRBV3-1/TRBV3-2|TRBD1|TRBJ2-1
TGTGCCAGCAGCCCTTGGACAGGGAATTACAATGAGCAGTTCTTC
CASSPWTGNYNEQFF
>.|TRBV24-1|TRBD2|TRBJ2-3
TGTGCCACCAGTGATACGGCGGGGGGGGCAGATACGCAGTATTTT
CATSDTAGGADTQYF
>.|TRBV11-2|.|TRBJ1-1
TGTGCCAGCAGCTTGGGGGCTGAGGCTGGAGCTTTCTTT
CASSLGAEAGAFF
>.|TRBV12-3/TRBV12-4|.|TRBJ1-2
TGTGCCAGCAGTTCAGCGGGGCCTTATGGCTACACCTTC
CASSSAGPYGYTF
>.|TRBV5-4|TRBD1|TRBJ1-1
TGTGCCAGCAGCAACACCGGGACAGGGAACACTGAAGCTTTCTTT
CASSNTGTGNTEAFF
>.|TRBV19|.|TRBJ2-2
TGTGCCAGTAGTCGACAGAATAAGATCCCCGGGGAGCTGTTTTTT
CASSRQNKIPGELFF